A selection of T cell receptor beta chains follows, all from one sample in a study of blood T cell repertoires in COVID-19. The assay was immunoSEQ multiplex PCR, and TCRdb's table has in-frame clones only and misses some. Found here are about 380,000 clones, over 75% of them singletons; the top ten hold 1.3%. The sample was PBMCs or T cells enriched from blood (not recorded which). The source of these receptors is a man younger than 40 who had recovered from COVID-19. Both conserved end residues are part of each CDR3. A D gene is named only where the DNA matches it firmly. Clone size, where shown, is once, few, many, or a class for clones that have expanded.

v_gene: TRBV24-1
d_gene: TRBD2
j_gene: TRBJ2-3
abundance: -
CDR3aa: CATSDLAGPVDTQYF
CDR3nt: TGTGCCACCAGTGACTTAGCGGGGCCAGTAGATACGCAGTATTTT

v_gene: TRBV2
d_gene: TRBD1
j_gene: TRBJ1-6
abundance: -
CDR3aa: CASRRQEGAQSPLHF
CDR3nt: TGTGCCAGCAGGCGGCAGGAGGGGGCGCAATCACCCCTCCACTTT

v_gene: TRBV29-1
d_gene: -
j_gene: TRBJ2-7
abundance: -
CDR3aa: CSVEDEHEQYF
CDR3nt: TGCAGCGTTGAAGACGAGCACGAGCAGTACTTC

v_gene: TRBV12-5
d_gene: TRBD1
j_gene: TRBJ2-7
abundance: -
CDR3aa: CASGLVLGQGWYEQYF
CDR3nt: TGTGCTAGTGGTTTGGTATTAGGACAGGGCTGGTACGAGCAGTACTTC

v_gene: TRBV27
d_gene: -
j_gene: TRBJ2-3
abundance: -
CDR3aa: CASSRQLSSTDTQYF
CDR3nt: TGTGCCAGCAGTCGACAGCTCTCTAGCACAGATACGCAGTATTTT

v_gene: TRBV11-2
d_gene: -
j_gene: TRBJ1-3
abundance: -
CDR3aa: CASSRLYYSGNTIYF
CDR3nt: TGTGCCAGCAGCCGACTCTATTACTCCGGAAACACCATATATTTT

v_gene: TRBV6-5
d_gene: TRBD2
j_gene: TRBJ2-7
abundance: -
CDR3aa: CASSYTGGVYEQYF
CDR3nt: TGTGCCAGCAGTTATACCGGGGGGGTCTACGAGCAGTACTTC

v_gene: TRBV4-1
d_gene: TRBD1
j_gene: TRBJ2-7
abundance: -
CDR3aa: CASSHTGAPEYEQYF
CDR3nt: TGCGCCAGCAGCCACACAGGGGCCCCGGAGTACGAGCAGTACTTC

v_gene: TRBV18
d_gene: TRBD1
j_gene: TRBJ2-2
abundance: -
CDR3aa: CASSSQGTGELFF
CDR3nt: TGTGCCAGCTCGTCACAGGGGACCGGGGAGCTGTTTTTT

v_gene: TRBV5-6
d_gene: TRBD1
j_gene: TRBJ2-3
abundance: -
CDR3aa: CASSSTGIDTQYF
CDR3nt: TGTGCCAGCAGCTCGACAGGGATTGATACGCAGTATTTT

v_gene: TRBV27
d_gene: -
j_gene: TRBJ1-1
abundance: -
CDR3aa: CASSVRGNTEAFF
CDR3nt: TGTGCCAGCTCAGTACGGGGAAACACTGAAGCTTTCTTT

v_gene: TRBV3-1/TRBV3-2
d_gene: TRBD1
j_gene: TRBJ1-5
abundance: -
CDR3aa: CASSQKGAPGQPQHF
CDR3nt: TGTGCCAGCAGCCAAAAGGGGGCGCCGGGTCAGCCCCAGCATTTT

v_gene: TRBV6-5
d_gene: -
j_gene: TRBJ1-1
abundance: -
CDR3aa: CASSVNRPGTEAFF
CDR3nt: TGTGCCAGCAGCGTTAACAGGCCTGGCACTGAAGCTTTCTTT

v_gene: TRBV7-3
d_gene: TRBD2
j_gene: TRBJ2-3
abundance: once
CDR3aa: CASSLGRGTDTQYF
CDR3nt: TGTGCCAGCAGCTTAGGGCGGGGGACAGATACGCAGTATTTT

v_gene: TRBV4-2
d_gene: -
j_gene: TRBJ1-1
abundance: -
CDR3aa: CASSQLGGLIDTEAFF
CDR3nt: TGTGCCAGCAGCCAACTGGGAGGCCTTATTGACACTGAAGCTTTCTTT

v_gene: TRBV12-5
d_gene: TRBD1
j_gene: TRBJ2-1
abundance: -
CDR3aa: CASGLIRQGYEQFF
CDR3nt: TGTGCTAGTGGTTTGATCAGACAGGGCTATGAGCAGTTCTTC

v_gene: TRBV10-1
d_gene: -
j_gene: TRBJ1-5
abundance: -
CDR3aa: CASSEQGHQPQHF
CDR3nt: TGCGCCAGCAGTGAGCAGGGCCATCAGCCCCAGCATTTT

v_gene: TRBV14
d_gene: TRBD1
j_gene: TRBJ1-6
abundance: -
CDR3aa: CASSQGQGWKSSYNSPLHF
CDR3nt: TGTGCCAGCAGCCAAGGACAGGGGTGGAAGAGCTCCTATAATTCACCCCTCCACTTT

v_gene: TRBV6-1
d_gene: -
j_gene: TRBJ2-7
abundance: once
CDR3aa: CASSEALTASYEQYF
CDR3nt: TGTGCCAGCAGTGAAGCGCTGACAGCATCCTACGAGCAGTACTTC

v_gene: TRBV5-1
d_gene: TRBD2
j_gene: TRBJ2-7
abundance: -
CDR3aa: CASRPGSSGAMDEQYF
CDR3nt: TGCGCCAGCAGGCCCGGGTCGAGCGGGGCTATGGACGAGCAGTACTTC

v_gene: TRBV27
d_gene: -
j_gene: TRBJ2-5
abundance: -
CDR3aa: CASSLQGFDQETQYF
CDR3nt: TGTGCCAGCAGTTTACAGGGTTTTGACCAAGAGACCCAGTACTTC

v_gene: TRBV27
d_gene: -
j_gene: TRBJ2-2
abundance: -
CDR3aa: CASSLSRTPKTGELFF
CDR3nt: TGTGCCAGCAGCCTTTCGAGGACACCTAAGACCGGGGAGCTGTTTTTT

v_gene: TRBV5-1
d_gene: TRBD2
j_gene: TRBJ2-2
abundance: -
CDR3aa: CASSFGDGGTGELFF
CDR3nt: TGCGCCAGCAGCTTTGGTGACGGGGGGACCGGGGAGCTGTTTTTT

v_gene: TRBV7-2
d_gene: -
j_gene: TRBJ2-3
abundance: -
CDR3aa: CASSLRSGTDTQYF
CDR3nt: TGTGCCAGCAGCTTAAGGAGCGGGACAGATACGCAGTATTTT

v_gene: TRBV5-4
d_gene: -
j_gene: TRBJ2-1
abundance: -
CDR3aa: CASSPVGGAIDNEQFF
CDR3nt: TGTGCCAGCAGCCCTGTAGGAGGGGCGATCGACAATGAGCAGTTCTTC

v_gene: TRBV6-1
d_gene: TRBD1
j_gene: TRBJ1-2
abundance: -
CDR3aa: CASSEVGGTGKNGYTF
CDR3nt: TGTGCCAGCAGTGAAGTGGGCGGGACAGGGAAGAATGGCTACACCTTC

v_gene: TRBV29-1
d_gene: -
j_gene: TRBJ2-2
abundance: -
CDR3aa: CSVEVIIGELFF
CDR3nt: TGCAGCGTTGAAGTTATTATCGGGGAGCTGTTTTTT

v_gene: TRBV12-3/TRBV12-4
d_gene: -
j_gene: TRBJ1-5
abundance: few
CDR3aa: CASTYSYQPQHF
CDR3nt: TGTGCCAGCACTTATAGTTATCAGCCCCAGCATTTT

v_gene: TRBV6-5
d_gene: -
j_gene: TRBJ1-5
abundance: -
CDR3aa: CASRAGFGNQPQHF
CDR3nt: TGTGCCAGCAGGGCAGGGTTTGGCAATCAGCCCCAGCATTTT

v_gene: TRBV10-3
d_gene: -
j_gene: TRBJ2-2
abundance: -
CDR3aa: CAISGEAGRNTGELFF
CDR3nt: TGTGCCATCAGTGGGGAGGCGGGGAGGAACACCGGGGAGCTGTTTTTT

v_gene: TRBV4-3
d_gene: -
j_gene: TRBJ1-1
abundance: -
CDR3aa: CASRRDSLGAEAFF
CDR3nt: TGCGCCAGCCGCCGGGACTCACTGGGGGCTGAAGCTTTCTTT

v_gene: TRBV5-4
d_gene: TRBD2
j_gene: TRBJ2-3
abundance: once
CDR3aa: CASSPSVAGVTDTQYF
CDR3nt: TGTGCCAGCAGCCCGAGTGTGGCGGGGGTCACAGATACGCAGTATTTT

v_gene: TRBV10-3
d_gene: TRBD1
j_gene: TRBJ1-4
abundance: -
CDR3aa: CAIGPGQGSEKLFF
CDR3nt: TGTGCCATCGGCCCGGGACAGGGGAGTGAAAAACTGTTTTTT

v_gene: TRBV6-6
d_gene: TRBD2
j_gene: TRBJ2-5
abundance: -
CDR3aa: CASSRLAGGSLIETQYF
CDR3nt: TGTGCCAGCAGTCGACTAGCGGGGGGGTCTCTAATAGAGACCCAGTACTTC

v_gene: TRBV7-2
d_gene: -
j_gene: TRBJ2-7
abundance: -
CDR3aa: CASSHFWEISYEQYF
CDR3nt: TGTGCCAGCAGCCACTTTTGGGAGATCTCCTACGAGCAGTACTTC